Listed here are 15 T cell receptor beta chains from one sample, sequenced in a study of cytomegalovirus exposure and HLA in healthy donors (dated by TCRdb to 2015 to 2018). Libraries were constructed by the immunoSEQ multiplex PCR assay. The multiplex PCR relied on a mix of 60 forward primers for TCR Vbeta segments and 13 reverse primers for TCR Jbeta segments. TCRdb took over this immuneACCESS table, retaining in-frame rearrangements with V and J assigned. Such tables are incomplete; in checked studies, under half of the missing clones stem from an unresolved V gene, and the remainder is unexplained. This sample has approximately 190,000 clones in its table, and around 87% of those were observed once. The ten largest clones take up about 1.2% of the sample. Sequenced: PBMCs. These receptors were taken from a man in his thirties or forties in good health and CMV-seronegative.

V is TRBV27 and J is TRBJ2-7, with D perhaps TRBD1 (5 bases). Per germline, CDR1 MNHEY and CDR2 SMNVEV (reference sequence). Trimming left V 4 bases short and J 3 bases short, with 16 bases between. This CDR3 comprises 15 residues. The CDR3 is CASSSFQGPLYEQYF. DNA of the CDR3: TGTGCCAGCAGTTCGTTTCAGGGCCCCCTCTACGAGCAGTACTTC.

This clone was picked up one time. CDR3 in DNA: TGTGCCAGCAGCTTGGACAGGGTGGGGGATACGCAGTATTTT. It encodes CASSLDRVGDTQYF. This chain links TRBV28 with TRBJ2-3; 8 bases are a match to TRBD1. The J segment lost 6 bases and the V segment lost 6 bases, leaving 8 bases of the junction unmatched. The CDR3 contains 14 residues. Germline assignment: CDR1 MDHEN and CDR2 SYDVKM.

The chain uses TRBV5-1 and TRBJ2-5; 7 nucleotides match TRBD1. J gave up 2 bases and V 3 bases, and 4 bases lay outside the gene matches. The CDR3 extends over 14 amino acids. CDR1 and CDR2 (germline): SGHRS, YFSETQ. The CDR3 DNA is TGCGCCAGCAGCTCATACAGGGGACAAGAGACCCAGTACTTC. This codes for CASSSYRGQETQYF.

This clone was picked up a small number of times. V is TRBV19 and J is TRBJ1-5, with TRBD1 as a possible D gene (6 bases). V lost 3 bases and J 4 bases, leaving 13 bases between the germline ends. The CDR3 spans 15 residues. Germline CDR1 and CDR2: LNHDA and SQIVND (reference sequence). The CDR3 loop reads CASSMGTTGNQPQHF. The CDR3 nucleotides are TGTGCCAGTAGTATGGGTACTACAGGGAATCAGCCCCAGCATTTT. The full variable domain, in which reference TRBV19 and TRBJ1-5 provide the parts outside the CDR3, is DGGITQSPKYLFRKEGQNVTLSCEQNLNHDAMYWYRQDPGQGLRLIYYSQIVNDFQKGDIAEGYSVSREKKESFPLTVTSAQKNPTAFYLCASSMGTTGNQPQHFGDGTRLSIL.

The V and J genes are TRBV6-1 and TRBJ1-1; D not resolved. CDR3 length: 15 residues. From germline, CDR1 is MNHNS and CDR2 SASEGT. Trimming took off 2 bases at V and 0 bases at J, with 10 bases between the two ends. CDR3 region: CASSEPGMMNTEAFF. CDR3 DNA sequence: TGTGCCAGCAGTGAACCGGGGATGATGAACACTGAAGCTTTCTTT.

The chain couples TRBV5-1 to TRBJ1-1, with 7 bases lining up with TRBD1. There are 15 residues in the CDR3. Germline trimming cut 0 bases from V and 1 base from J; bases unmatched to any gene: 3. In germline, CDR1 is SGHRS, CDR2 YFSETQ. In DNA form, the CDR3 reads TGCGCCAGCAGCTTGGGGACAGGCCCGAACACTGAAGCTTTCTTT. This gives the protein CASSLGTGPNTEAFF. The variable domain in full, with the rest retrieved from reference TRBV5-1 and TRBJ1-1, is KAGVTQTPRYLIKTRGQQVTLSCSPISGHRSVSWYQQTPGQGLQFLFEYFSETQRNKGNFPGRFSGRQFSNSRSEMNVSTLELGDSALYLCASSLGTGPNTEAFFGQGTRLTVV.

This clone was observed once. The V gene is TRBV6-1, the J gene TRBJ1-2, with D possibly being TRBD1 (5 bases). This CDR3 has 13 amino acids. Germline V gene sequence: CDR1 MNHNS, CDR2 SASEGT. The V gene lost 2 bases and the J gene lost 14 bases, with 18 bases spanning the gap. This CDR3 is CASSENPTEHSTF. DNA for the CDR3: TGTGCCAGCAGTGAAAATCCGACAGAGCATTCTACCTTC.

This chain joins TRBV5-8 and TRBJ1-1; possibly TRBD1 for D (5 bases). The germline V and J ends were trimmed by 4 bases and 9 bases, with 13 bases remaining between them. This CDR3 is 12 amino acids long. Germline loops: CDR1 SGHTS, CDR2 YDEGEE. The DNA for the CDR3 is TGTGCCAGCAGCCCTGGGGCAGGGCAAGCTTTCTTT. This codes for CASSPGAGQAFF.

The chain combines TRBV20-1 with TRBJ2-3; TRBD2 might be the D (5 bases). The germline V and J ends were trimmed by 2 bases and 7 bases, with 7 bases remaining between them. Germline CDR1 and CDR2: DFQATT and SNEGSKA (reference sequence). The CDR3 length is 11 residues. The CDR3 is CSARRENTQYF. Written as DNA, the CDR3 is TGCAGTGCTAGAAGGGAGAATACGCAGTATTTT.

V usage is TRBV6-1 and J usage is TRBJ2-1, with D unresolved. The germline V and J ends were trimmed by 2 bases and 7 bases, with 9 bases remaining between them. The CDR3 length is 13 residues. The germline V gene encodes CDR1 MNHNS and CDR2 SASEGT. The CDR3 loop is CASSESMRNEQFF. As DNA, the CDR3 is TGTGCCAGCAGTGAATCAATGCGGAATGAGCAGTTCTTC.

The chain employs TRBV11-3 and TRBJ2-3; D gene unclear. Trimming cost V 7 bases and J 4 bases, with 21 bases left between them. Per germline, CDR1 SGHNT and CDR2 YENEEA. The CDR3 totals 16 residues. The CDR3 DNA sequence: TGTGCCAGCATCCTATCCCACTCTAGGTGGGCAGATACGCAGTATTTT. It translates to CASILSHSRWADTQYF.

V usage is TRBV27 and J usage is TRBJ1-2; TRBD1 matches at 7 bases. Losses at the gene ends were 10 bases for V and 8 bases for J; bases not matched to a gene: 7. The CDR3 totals 11 residues. Germline lookup yields CDR1 MNHEY and CDR2 SMNVEV (reference sequence). The chain's CDR3 is CATEGGGGYTF. The CDR3 DNA reads TGTGCCACTGAAGGGGGCGGAGGCTACACCTTC.

V gene TRBV19 combines with J gene TRBJ2-3, with D possibly being TRBD2 (5 bases). Germline V CDR1 and CDR2: LNHDA, SQIVND (reference sequence). This CDR3 spans 11 amino acids. With 7 bases removed from V and 4 bases from J, the gap between germline ends came to 6 bases. The DNA of the CDR3 is TGTGCCAGTATGGAGGCAGATACGCAGTATTTT. Translated, it gives CASMEADTQYF.

This clone was found a few times. The rearrangement joins TRBV19 to TRBJ2-7; 7 bases align to TRBD1. V shed 5 bases, J shed 2 bases, and the junction held 6 bases outside the gene matches. There are 14 residues in the CDR3. The germline gives CDR1 LNHDA, CDR2 SQIVND (reference sequence). CDR3 nucleotides: TGTGCCAGTAGTGGGACAGACACCGCCTACGAGCAGTACTTC. Translation gives CASSGTDTAYEQYF.

DNA for the CDR3: TGTGCCAGCAAAAAAGCCCGAGGACAGGGGCCAGGGGGCATTCAGTACTTC. Encoded protein: CASKKARGQGPGGIQYF. The chain uses TRBV7-2 and TRBJ2-4; 9 bases are a match to TRBD1. Unmatched junction bases numbered 19, after V lost 7 bases and J lost 9 bases. The CDR3 totals 17 residues. From germline, CDR1 is SGHTA and CDR2 FQGNSA.